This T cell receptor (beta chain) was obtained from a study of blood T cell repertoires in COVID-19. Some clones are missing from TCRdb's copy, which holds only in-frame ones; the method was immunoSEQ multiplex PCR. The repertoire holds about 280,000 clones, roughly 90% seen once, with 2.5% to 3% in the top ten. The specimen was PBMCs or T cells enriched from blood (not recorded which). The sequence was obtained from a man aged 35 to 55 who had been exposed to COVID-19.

The CDR3 DNA sequence: TGTGCCAGCAGTTTATACAAACAAGAGACCCAGTACTTC. As protein: CASSLYKQETQYF. This sequence joins TRBV28 and TRBJ2-5; D remains unclear. The V gene lost 1 base and the J gene lost 2 bases, with 5 bases spanning the gap. CDR1 and CDR2 (germline): MDHEN, SYDVKM. This CDR3 has 13 amino acids.